This T cell receptor (beta chain) was sequenced for a study of T cell responses to AZD1222 COVID-19 vaccine. About the research overall: Pooling covered second doses at about 4 or about 12 weeks. General study findings and limits: Females outnumbered males among donors, who were mostly white British; clonal diversity was possibly underestimated. In all cases, repertoires were sampled only after the peak T cell response.

Comments on this clone: Its specificity is not known.

TCRdb's table, derived via immunoSEQ multiplex PCR, lists solely in-frame clones and lacks some. The sample has around 140,000 clones, more than 85% seen once. The V gene's germline CDR1 is MDHEN and CDR2 SYDVKM. CDR3 length: 13 residues. Trimming shortened V by 2 bases and J by 2 bases, and 7 bases separated the two germline ends. V and J are TRBV28 and TRBJ2-7; the D is unclear. Here the sequenced sample was peripheral blood, taken on day 0 of AZD1222 vaccination. This TCR was recovered from an adult in good health. In DNA form, the CDR3 reads TGTGCCAGCAGTTTAAATAGCCCCTACGAGCAGTACTTC. Translating gives CASSLNSPYEQYF.